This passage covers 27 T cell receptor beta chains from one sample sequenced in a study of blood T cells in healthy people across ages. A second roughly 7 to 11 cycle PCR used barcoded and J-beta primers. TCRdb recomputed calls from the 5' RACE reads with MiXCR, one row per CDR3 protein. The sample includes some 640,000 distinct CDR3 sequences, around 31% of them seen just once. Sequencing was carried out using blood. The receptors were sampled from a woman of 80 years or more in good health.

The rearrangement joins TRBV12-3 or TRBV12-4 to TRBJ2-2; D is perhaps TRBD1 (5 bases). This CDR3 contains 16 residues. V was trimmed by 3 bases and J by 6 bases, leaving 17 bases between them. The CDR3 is CASSFGAGLHAGELFF. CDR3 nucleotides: TGTGCCAGCAGTTTTGGGGCAGGGCTTCACGCCGGGGAGCTGTTTTTT.

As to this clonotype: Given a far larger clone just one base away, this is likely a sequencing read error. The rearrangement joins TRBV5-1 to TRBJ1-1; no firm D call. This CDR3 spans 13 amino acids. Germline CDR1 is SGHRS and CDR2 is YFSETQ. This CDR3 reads CASSLAGNIEAFF. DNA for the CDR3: TGCGCCAGCAGCTTGGCCGGGAACATTGAAGCTTTCTTT.

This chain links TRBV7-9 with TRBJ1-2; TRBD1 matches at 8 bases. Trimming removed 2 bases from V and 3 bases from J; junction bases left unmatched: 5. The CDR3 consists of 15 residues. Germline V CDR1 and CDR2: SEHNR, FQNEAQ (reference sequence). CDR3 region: CASSLRQGLDYGYTF. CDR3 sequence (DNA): TGTGCCAGCAGCTTACGACAGGGGCTGGACTATGGCTACACCTTC.

The DNA of the CDR3 is TGCGCCAGCAGCCAGGGAATTTTTGAGCAGTTCTTC. Its translation is CASSQGIFEQFF. This sequence joins TRBV5-1 and TRBJ2-1; maybe TRBD1 (5 bases). V lost 4 bases and J 9 bases, leaving 11 bases between the germline ends. The CDR3 extends over 12 amino acids. CDR1 is SGHRS, CDR2 YFSETQ, per germline.

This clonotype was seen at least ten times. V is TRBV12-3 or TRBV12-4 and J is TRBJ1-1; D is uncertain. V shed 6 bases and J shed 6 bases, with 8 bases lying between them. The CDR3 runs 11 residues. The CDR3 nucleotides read TGTGCCAGCAGCTTCCGGGCTGAAGCTTTCTTT. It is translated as CASSFRAEAFF.

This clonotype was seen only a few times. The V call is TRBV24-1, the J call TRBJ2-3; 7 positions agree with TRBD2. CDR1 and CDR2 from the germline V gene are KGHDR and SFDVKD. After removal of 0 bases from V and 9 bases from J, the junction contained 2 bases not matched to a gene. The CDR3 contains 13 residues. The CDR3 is CATSDLGGETQYF. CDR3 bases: TGTGCCACCAGTGATTTGGGGGGGGAAACGCAGTATTTT.

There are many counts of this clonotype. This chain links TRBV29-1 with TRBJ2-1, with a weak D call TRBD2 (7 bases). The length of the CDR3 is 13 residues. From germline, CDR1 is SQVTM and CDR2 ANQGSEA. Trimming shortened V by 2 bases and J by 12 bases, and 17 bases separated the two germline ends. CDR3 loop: CSVELAGASPQFF. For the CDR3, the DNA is TGCAGCGTTGAATTGGCGGGGGCCTCTCCGCAGTTCTTC.

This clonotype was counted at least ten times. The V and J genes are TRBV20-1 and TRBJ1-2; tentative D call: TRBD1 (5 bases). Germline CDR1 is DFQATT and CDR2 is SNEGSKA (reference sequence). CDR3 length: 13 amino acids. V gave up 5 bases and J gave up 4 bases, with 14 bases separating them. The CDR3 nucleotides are TGCAGTGCTTTAATCGGGACGCTCTATGGCTACACCTTC. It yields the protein CSALIGTLYGYTF.

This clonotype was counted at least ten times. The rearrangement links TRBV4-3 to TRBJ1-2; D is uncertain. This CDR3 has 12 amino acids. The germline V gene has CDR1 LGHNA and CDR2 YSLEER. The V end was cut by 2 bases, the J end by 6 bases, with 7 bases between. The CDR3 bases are TGCGCCAGCAGCCAAAGCTACCATGGCTACACCTTC. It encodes CASSQSYHGYTF.

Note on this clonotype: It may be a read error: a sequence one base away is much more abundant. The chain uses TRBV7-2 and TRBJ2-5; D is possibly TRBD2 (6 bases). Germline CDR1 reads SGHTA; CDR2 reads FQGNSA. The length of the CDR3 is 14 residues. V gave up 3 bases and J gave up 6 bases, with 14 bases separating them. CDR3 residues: CASSFAWGDKTQYF. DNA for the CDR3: TGTGCCAGCAGCTTCGCCTGGGGGGATAAGACCCAGTACTTC.

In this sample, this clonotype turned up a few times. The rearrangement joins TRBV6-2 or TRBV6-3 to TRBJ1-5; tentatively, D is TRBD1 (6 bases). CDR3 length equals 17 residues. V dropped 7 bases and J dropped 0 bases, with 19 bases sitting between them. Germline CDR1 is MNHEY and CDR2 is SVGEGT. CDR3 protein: CASTLGPGGPSNQPQHF. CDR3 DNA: TGTGCCAGCACCCTCGGTCCGGGGGGCCCTAGCAATCAGCCCCAGCATTTT.

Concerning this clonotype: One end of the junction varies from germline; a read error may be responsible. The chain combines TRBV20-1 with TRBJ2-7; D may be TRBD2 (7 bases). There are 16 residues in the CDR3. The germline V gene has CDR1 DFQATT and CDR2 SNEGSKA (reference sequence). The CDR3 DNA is TGCAGTGCTAGAGATGGGTCGCGGGGGCCGTACAATGAGCGGTACTTC. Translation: CSARDGSRGPYNERYF.

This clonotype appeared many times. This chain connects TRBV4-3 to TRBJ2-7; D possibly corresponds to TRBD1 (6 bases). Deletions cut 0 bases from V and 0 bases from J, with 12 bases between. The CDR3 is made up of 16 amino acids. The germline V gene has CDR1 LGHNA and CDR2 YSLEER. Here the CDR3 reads CASSQDRFRGSYEQYF. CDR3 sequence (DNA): TGCGCCAGCAGCCAAGATCGGTTCAGGGGCTCCTACGAGCAGTACTTC.

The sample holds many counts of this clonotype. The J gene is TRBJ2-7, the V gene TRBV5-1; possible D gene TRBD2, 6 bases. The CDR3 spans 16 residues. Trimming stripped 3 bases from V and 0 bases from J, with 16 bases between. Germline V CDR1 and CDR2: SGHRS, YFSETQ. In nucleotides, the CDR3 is TGCGCCAGCAGCTCCGGGAGCAGGAGTAGCTCCTACGAGCAGTACTTC. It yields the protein CASSSGSRSSSYEQYF.

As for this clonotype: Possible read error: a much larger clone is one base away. The CDR3 coding sequence is TGCGCCAGCAGCGCCAGACTAGCGGGGAAGTTACGTTACAATGAGCAGTACTTC. Its translation is CASSARLAGKLRYNEQYF. The chain links TRBV5-1 to TRBJ2-7; 11 nucleotides line up with TRBD2. The germline gives CDR1 SGHRS, CDR2 YFSETQ. The junction had 19 bases not matched to a gene; V was cut back by 4 bases and J by 7 bases. This CDR3 is 18 amino acids long. Together with reference TRBV5-1 and TRBJ2-7, the CDR3 gives the full variable domain: KAGVTQTPRYLIKTRGQQVTLSCSPISGHRSVSWYQQTPGQGLQFLFEYFSETQRNKGNFPGRFSGRQFSNSRSEMNVSTLELGDSALYLCASSARLAGKLRYNEQYFGPGTRLTVT.

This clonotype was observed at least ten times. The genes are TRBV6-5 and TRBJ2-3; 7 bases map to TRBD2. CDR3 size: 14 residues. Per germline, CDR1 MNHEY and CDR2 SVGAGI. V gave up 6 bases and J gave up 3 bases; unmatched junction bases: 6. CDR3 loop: CASRTERGTDTQYF. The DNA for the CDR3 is TGTGCCAGCAGAACAGAGCGGGGAACAGATACGCAGTATTTT.

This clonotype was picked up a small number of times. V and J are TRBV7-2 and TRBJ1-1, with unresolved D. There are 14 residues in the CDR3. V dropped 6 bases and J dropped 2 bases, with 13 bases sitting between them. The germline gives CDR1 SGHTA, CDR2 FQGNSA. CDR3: CASSREGPNTEAFF. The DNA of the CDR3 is TGTGCCAGCAGTCGGGAAGGGCCTAACACTGAAGCTTTCTTT.

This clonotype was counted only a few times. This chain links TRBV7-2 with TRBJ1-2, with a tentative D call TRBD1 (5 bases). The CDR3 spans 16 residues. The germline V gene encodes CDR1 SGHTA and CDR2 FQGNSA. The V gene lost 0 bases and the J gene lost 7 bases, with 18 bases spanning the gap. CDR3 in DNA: TGTGCCAGCAGCTTAGCGGCCTCGGGGGTAGGGGTTGGCTACACCTTC. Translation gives CASSLAASGVGVGYTF.

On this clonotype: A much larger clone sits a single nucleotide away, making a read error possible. CDR3: CASSPCYTDTQYF. DNA of the CDR3: TGTGCCAGCAGCCCCTGCTACACAGATACGCAGTATTTT. The chain has TRBV3-1 and TRBJ2-3; unclear D gene. The germline V gene encodes CDR1 LGHDT and CDR2 YNNKEL (reference sequence). The CDR3 contains 13 residues. Trimming took off 4 bases at V and 2 bases at J, with 7 bases between the two ends.

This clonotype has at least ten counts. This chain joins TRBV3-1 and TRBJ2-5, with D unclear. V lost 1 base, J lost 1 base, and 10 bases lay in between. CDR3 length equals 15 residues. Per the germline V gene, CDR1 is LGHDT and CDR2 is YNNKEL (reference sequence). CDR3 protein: CASSQGPGTQETQYF. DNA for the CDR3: TGTGCCAGCAGCCAAGGTCCGGGCACCCAAGAGACCCAGTACTTC.

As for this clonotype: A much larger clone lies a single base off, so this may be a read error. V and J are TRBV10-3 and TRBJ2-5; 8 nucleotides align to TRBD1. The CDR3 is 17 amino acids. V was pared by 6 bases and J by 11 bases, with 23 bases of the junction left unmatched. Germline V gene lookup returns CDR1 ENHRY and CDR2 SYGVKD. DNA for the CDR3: TGTGCCATCAGGGTAGACCGACAGGGGATAAGTGGGAATGAGCAGTACTTC. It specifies CAIRVDRQGISGNEQYF.

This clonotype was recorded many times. CDR3 amino acids: CASSATGTQETQYF. The CDR3 DNA reads as TGTGCCAGCAGCGCGACCGGGACCCAAGAGACCCAGTACTTC. The chain joins TRBV7-2 to TRBJ2-5; D possibly matches TRBD1 or TRBD2 (5 bases each). This CDR3 has 14 amino acids. Trimming shortened V by 5 bases and J by 1 base, and 11 bases separated the two germline ends. In germline, CDR1 is SGHTA, CDR2 FQGNSA.

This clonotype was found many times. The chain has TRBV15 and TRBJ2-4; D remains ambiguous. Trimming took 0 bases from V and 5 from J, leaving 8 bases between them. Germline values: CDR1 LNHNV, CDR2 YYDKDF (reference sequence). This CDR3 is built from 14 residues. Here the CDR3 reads CATSRDRGENIQYF. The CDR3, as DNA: TGTGCCACCAGCAGAGATCGAGGCGAAAACATTCAGTACTTC.

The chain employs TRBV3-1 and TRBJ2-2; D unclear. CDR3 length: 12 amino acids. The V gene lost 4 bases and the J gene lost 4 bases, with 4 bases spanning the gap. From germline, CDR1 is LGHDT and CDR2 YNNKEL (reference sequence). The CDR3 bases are TGTGCCAGCAGCCTACTCACCGGGGAGCTGTTTTTT. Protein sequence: CASSLLTGELFF.

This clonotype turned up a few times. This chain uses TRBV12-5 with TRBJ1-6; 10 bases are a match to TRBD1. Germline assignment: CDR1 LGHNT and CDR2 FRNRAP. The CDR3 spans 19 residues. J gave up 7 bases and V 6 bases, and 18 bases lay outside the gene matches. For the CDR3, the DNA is TGTGCTAGTGGCTCCCAGACCATAGACAGGGGGCTTTGGAATTCACCCCTCCACTTT. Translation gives CASGSQTIDRGLWNSPLHF.

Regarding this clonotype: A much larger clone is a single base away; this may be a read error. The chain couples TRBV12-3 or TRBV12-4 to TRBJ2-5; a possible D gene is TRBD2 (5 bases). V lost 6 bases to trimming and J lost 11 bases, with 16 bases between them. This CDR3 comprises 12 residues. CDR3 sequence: CASRTLRGEQYF. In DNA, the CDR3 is TGTGCCAGCAGGACCCTTCGGGGTGAGCAGTACTTC.

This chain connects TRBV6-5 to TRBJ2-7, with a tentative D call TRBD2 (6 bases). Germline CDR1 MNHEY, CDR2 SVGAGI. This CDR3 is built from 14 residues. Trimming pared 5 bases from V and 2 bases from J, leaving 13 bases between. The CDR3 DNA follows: TGTGCCAGCAGTGACGGGAGCGAGCCCTACGAGCAGTACTTC. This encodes CASSDGSEPYEQYF.